The rows below give T cell receptor beta chains drawn from one sample of a study of T-cell reconstitution after alpha-beta-depleted transplantation in children. TCRdb reanalysed the PCR reads using MiXCR and keeps one entry per CDR3 protein. The data hold about 360,000 distinct CDR3 sequences, with about an eighth observed a single time. The sequences come from PBMCs, collected from the stem cell graft. All receptors derive from a human donor who donated a stem cell graft to a child with Fanconi anemia. Each CDR3 is given with its conserved first and last residue. A D gene is named only where the DNA matches it firmly. The size of a clone is reported for some rows only, either as once, few or many, or as a class for expanded clones.

v_gene	abundance	d_gene	j_gene	CDR3nt	CDR3aa
TRBV7-2	many	.	TRBJ1-6	TGTGCCAGCAGCTTAAGAGCAGATTCACCCCTCCACTTT	CASSLRADSPLHF
TRBV3-1	few	.	TRBJ2-5	TGTGCCAGCAGCCCCGGAGGGGGGGCCCAAGAGACCCAGTACTTC	CASSPGGGAQETQYF
TRBV20-1	.	TRBD2	TRBJ2-5	TGCAGTGCTAGGGCTACCGGGACTAGCGGGGGTGGGGGGAGAGAGACCCAGTACTTC	CSARATGTSGGGGRETQYF
TRBV7-2	few	TRBD1	TRBJ1-5	TGTGCCAGCAGCTTGGCTCCGGGACAGGGGATGGTGGGCAATCAGCCCCAGCATTTT	CASSLAPGQGMVGNQPQHF
TRBV7-9	few	.	TRBJ2-2	TGTGCCCCCCAGGGCAGTGCCAACACCGGGGAGCTGTTTTTT	CAPQGSANTGELFF
TRBV4-3	.	.	TRBJ1-2	TGCGCCAGCAGCCAAGAAAGGCCAGAAGCCTATGGCTACACCTTC	CASSQERPEAYGYTF
TRBV29-1	many	.	TRBJ1-5	TGCAGCGTTGATGGGGGTAGCAATCAGCCCCAGCATTTT	CSVDGGSNQPQHF
TRBV4-2	.	.	TRBJ1-5	TGTGCCAGCAGCCAAGATCTCACAGAGAATAGCAATCAGCCCCAGCATTTT	CASSQDLTENSNQPQHF
TRBV2	few	.	TRBJ1-1	TGTGCCATCCTGACGGAGAACACTGAAGCTTTCTTT	CAILTENTEAFF
TRBV30	.	.	TRBJ1-2	TGTGCCTGCCCGAGTACAAGAAGTAACTATGGCTACACCTTC	CACPSTRSNYGYTF
TRBV19	.	.	TRBJ1-6	TGTGCCAGTAGTACTACAGCCTATAATTCACCCCTCCACTTT	CASSTTAYNSPLHF
TRBV27	.	TRBD2	TRBJ2-1	TGTGCCATCAAAAGCGGGGGGCTTTACAATGAGCAGTTCTTC	CAIKSGGLYNEQFF
TRBV7-2	.	TRBD2	TRBJ2-3	TGTGCCAGCAGCGTAGCGAGACTAGCGGGGGGGCAGGATACGCAGTATTTT	CASSVARLAGGQDTQYF
TRBV6-1	few	.	TRBJ2-5	TGTGCCAGCAGTCGTTTAGAGACCCAGTACTTC	CASSRLETQYF
TRBV12-3/TRBV12-4	many	TRBD1	TRBJ2-3	TGTGCCAGCAGTCCGACAGGGCTTAGCACAGATACGCAGTATTTT	CASSPTGLSTDTQYF
TRBV3-1	.	TRBD1	TRBJ1-1	TGTGCCAGCAGCCAAGCTCTCAGGGGGACTGAAGCTTTCTTT	CASSQALRGTEAFF
TRBV7-8	many	.	TRBJ1-2	TGTGCCAGCAGCACATCAGGTGGCTACACCTTC	CASSTSGGYTF
TRBV7-6	.	TRBD1	TRBJ2-1	TGTGCCAGCAGCCCGGGACAGGTCACCTACAATGAGCAGTTCTTC	CASSPGQVTYNEQFF
TRBV4-1	.	TRBD1	TRBJ1-1	TGCGCCAGCAGCCCCCAGGGGGCGAACACTGAAGCTTTCTTT	CASSPQGANTEAFF
TRBV4-2	.	.	TRBJ1-5	TGTGCCAGCAGCCAAGATAACAGCAATCAGCCCCAGCATTTT	CASSQDNSNQPQHF
TRBV5-1	.	.	TRBJ2-5	TGCGCCAGCAGCTTGGAGAGTTGGGGGGCCCAGTACTTC	CASSLESWGAQYF
TRBV7-9	many	.	TRBJ1-5	TGTGCCAGCCGCCCCCCTCGGGGTCATCAGCCCCAGCATTTT	CASRPPRGHQPQHF
TRBV7-9	few	.	TRBJ2-2	TGTGCCAGTAGGTCGGCCGCAAAAGATCTCACCGGGGAGCTGTTTTTT	CASRSAAKDLTGELFF
TRBV29-1	.	.	TRBJ1-3	TGCAGCGTTATCGTATCCTCTGGAAACACCATATATTTT	CSVIVSSGNTIYF
TRBV12-3/TRBV12-4	many	.	TRBJ1-1	TGTGCCAGCAGTTTATGGGGGGGAGACACTGAAGCTTTCTTT	CASSLWGGDTEAFF
TRBV4-2	.	.	TRBJ1-2	TGTGCCAGCAGCCAAGGGGGCCAGAACTATGGCTACACCTTC	CASSQGGQNYGYTF
TRBV6-2/TRBV6-3	.	.	TRBJ1-4	TGTGCCAGCAGTTACGTGGGGTATGAAAAACTGTTTTTT	CASSYVGYEKLFF
TRBV4-2	.	.	TRBJ2-2	TGTGCCAGCAGCCAAGATTGGAGTAGCACCGGGGAGCTGTTTTTT	CASSQDWSSTGELFF
TRBV5-5	.	TRBD1	TRBJ2-2	TGTGCCAGCAGCGTGAGACAGGGATCGGCGATCGGGGAGCTGTTTTTT	CASSVRQGSAIGELFF
TRBV5-1	many	TRBD1	TRBJ2-3	TGCGCCAGCAGCCCCATGACAGGGAGCACAGATACGCAGTATTTT	CASSPMTGSTDTQYF
TRBV4-2	few	TRBD2	TRBJ2-3	TGTGCCAGCAGCCAAGATCCCCCACGACTAGCCGATACGCAGTATTTT	CASSQDPPRLADTQYF
TRBV7-3	few	.	TRBJ2-1	TGTGCCAGCAGCTTATTGGGGGGCGGGAATGAGCAGTTCTTC	CASSLLGGGNEQFF
TRBV7-8	few	.	TRBJ2-2	TGTGCCAGCAGCTTAATGGGGGCGGTTTCCGGGGAGCTGTTTTTT	CASSLMGAVSGELFF
TRBV30	few	TRBD2	TRBJ2-6	TGTGCCTGGCAAGCGGGGGCGGACTCTGGGGCCAACGTCCTGACTTTC	CAWQAGADSGANVLTF
TRBV20-1	.	.	TRBJ2-2	TGCAGTGCTAGGGGTCCCACCACCGGGGAGCTGTTTTTT	CSARGPTTGELFF
TRBV19	.	TRBD2	TRBJ2-3	TGTGCCAGTGCGCCGGGACTAGCGGACACAGATACGCAGTATTTT	CASAPGLADTDTQYF
TRBV29-1	.	.	TRBJ1-2	TGCAGCATAACAGGGTCCTATGGCTACACCTTC	CSITGSYGYTF
TRBV7-8	.	.	TRBJ1-4	TGTGCCAGCAGCTTAGCTGGCGGGATTGGCGAAAAACTGTTTTTT	CASSLAGGIGEKLFF
TRBV12-3/TRBV12-4	few	.	TRBJ2-3	TGTGCCAGCAGTTCTGAGGGCGCAGATACGCAGTATTTT	CASSSEGADTQYF
TRBV15	many	.	TRBJ2-1	TGTGCCACCAGCAGAGATTTGATAGCAGCAGAAGAATACAATGAGCAGTTCTTC	CATSRDLIAAEEYNEQFF
TRBV11-1	.	TRBD1	TRBJ1-2	TGTGCCAGCAGCTTAGCAGGGACAGGGGCTAACTATGGCTACACCTTC	CASSLAGTGANYGYTF
TRBV15	many	.	TRBJ2-2	TGTGCCACCAGGACAGCTGACGGCGGGGAGCTGTTTTTT	CATRTADGGELFF
TRBV5-1	many	TRBD2	TRBJ2-1	TGCGCCAGCAGCGGCGGGGGGGCTGACAATGAGCAGTTCTTC	CASSGGGADNEQFF
TRBV27	many	.	TRBJ1-2	TGTGCCAGCAGTCCCCGGGACGGGAACTATGGCTACACCTTC	CASSPRDGNYGYTF
TRBV7-2	once	.	TRBJ2-1	TGTGCCAGCAGCTTACTCCAGGCGGCTCGGAATGAGCAGTTCTTC	CASSLLQAARNEQFF
TRBV12-3/TRBV12-4	.	.	TRBJ1-1	TGTGCCAGCAGTCCACAGATCGACACTGAAGCTTTCTTT	CASSPQIDTEAFF
TRBV11-2	many	TRBD1	TRBJ1-5	TGTGCCAGCAGCACAGGGACAGGCGGGAATCAGCCCCAGCATTTT	CASSTGTGGNQPQHF
TRBV27	few	.	TRBJ1-5	TGTGCCAGCAGTTTCCGGGGGATCAATCAGCCCCAGCATTTT	CASSFRGINQPQHF
TRBV2	.	.	TRBJ2-1	TGTGCCAGCAGTGAGACTAGGGCAGGGTACAATGAGCAGTTCTTC	CASSETRAGYNEQFF
TRBV2	.	.	TRBJ2-3	TGTGCCAGCACAGGGGCCACACTATCCACAGATACGCAGTATTTT	CASTGATLSTDTQYF